This entry lists 26 T cell receptor beta chains sequenced from one sample in a study of HIV-infected patients and healthy controls. Alpha and beta constant-region primers primed reverse transcription of about 500 ng RNA. Separate chain-specific third strand synthesis with multiplexing indices produced the alpha and beta libraries. TCRdb passed the 5' RACE reads through MiXCR, listing each CDR3 protein once. The sample holds about 5,800 distinct CDR3 sequences; 9.5% to 13% are singletons and the top ten take approximately 13%. Whole blood was used without fractionation, so all unsorted peripheral T cells were included. Sample: blood, taken before antiretroviral therapy. The receptors come from an adult with HIV infection.

This clonotype was seen a handful of times. The chain uses TRBV5-4 and TRBJ2-2; 8 nucleotides align to TRBD1. CDR3 length: 14 residues. CDR1 and CDR2 (germline): SGHNT, YYREEE (reference sequence). Trimming took 4 bases from V and 4 from J; bases not matched to a gene: 3. CDR3 nucleotide sequence: TGTGCCAGCAGCCACGGACAGGGCACCGGGGAGCTGTTTTTT. Translated: CASSHGQGTGELFF.

V is TRBV12-3 or TRBV12-4 and J is TRBJ1-5; 7 nucleotides align to TRBD1. The CDR3 consists of 17 residues. J gave up 0 bases and V 0 bases, and 5 bases lay outside the gene matches. CDR3 bases: TGTGCCAGCAGTTTAGCAGGGGGCGGACTTAGCAATCAGCCCCAGCATTTT. Translated: CASSLAGGGLSNQPQHF.

This clonotype was counted between two and nine times. V gene TRBV4-2 combines with J gene TRBJ2-1; TRBD2 matches at 12 bases. J was trimmed by 8 bases and V by 4 bases; bases with no gene match: 12. The V gene's germline CDR1 is LGHNA and CDR2 YNFKEQ. The CDR3 runs 17 residues. The CDR3 sequence is CASSLLTSGGPLDEQFF. The CDR3 bases are TGTGCCAGCAGCCTCCTGACTAGCGGGGGACCACTGGATGAGCAGTTCTTC.

By share of the sample, this clonotype is medium-sized (0.01 to 0.1%). The rearrangement joins TRBV7-9 to TRBJ1-4; TRBD1 agrees at 8 bases. The trim removed 4 bases at V and 4 bases at J, leaving 8 bases unmatched. Germline loops: CDR1 SEHNR, CDR2 FQNEAQ (reference sequence). The CDR3 extends over 16 amino acids. CDR3 amino acids: CASSSREQGDNEKLFF. The CDR3 DNA follows: TGTGCCAGCAGCTCTCGCGAACAGGGGGATAATGAAAAACTGTTTTTT.

This clonotype counts as medium-sized. The chain recombines TRBV6-1 with TRBJ1-5; D is unclear. Between the trimmed V and J ends, which lost 2 bases and 4 bases, there was a span of 6 bases. This CDR3 region has 13 residues. CDR1 is MNHNS and CDR2 is SASEGT in the germline V gene. In nucleotides, the CDR3 is TGTGCCAGCAGTGAACAAGGGAATCAGCCCCAGCATTTT. Translating gives CASSEQGNQPQHF.

This clonotype ranks as medium-sized (0.01 to 0.1%). The J gene is TRBJ1-2, the V gene TRBV7-9, with TRBD1 matching 7 bases. Germline-derived CDR1 and CDR2 are SEHNR and FQNEAQ (reference sequence). V gave up 1 base and J gave up 12 bases; unmatched junction bases: 8. The CDR3 runs to 13 residues. For the CDR3, the DNA is TGTGCCAGCAGCTTAGAGGACAGGCACTTAGACACCTTC. Protein sequence: CASSLEDRHLDTF.

Within the sample, this clonotype is large. The chain combines TRBV11-2 with TRBJ2-1; TRBD2 aligns across 13 bases. Germline V CDR1 and CDR2: SGHAT, FQNNGV. The CDR3 extends over 15 amino acids. The ends lost 3 bases at V and 4 bases at J; junction bases unmatched: 0. The CDR3 reads CASSLTSGGYNEQFF. In nucleotides, the CDR3 is TGTGCCAGCAGCTTGACTAGCGGGGGGTACAATGAGCAGTTCTTC.

The chain carries TRBV28 and TRBJ2-1, with TRBD2 identical over 11 bases. This CDR3 contains 15 residues. CDR1 and CDR2 (germline): MDHEN, SYDVKM. Germline trimming cut 5 bases from V and 4 bases from J; bases unmatched to any gene: 4. CDR3 nucleotides: TGTGCCAGCAGTCACATAGCGGGGGGGTACAATGAGCAGTTCTTC. This encodes CASSHIAGGYNEQFF.

By share of the sample, this clonotype is medium-sized (0.01 to 0.1%). The chain uses TRBV6-4 and TRBJ2-2; 10 bases line up with TRBD1. The V segment lost 5 bases and the J segment 6 bases; nucleotides outside the gene matches: 6. The CDR3 is 15 amino acids. CDR1 and CDR2 (germline): MRHNA, SNTAGT. CDR3 region: CASSQTGGAAGELFF. CDR3 nucleotides: TGTGCCAGCAGTCAGACAGGGGGCGCGGCCGGGGAGCTGTTTTTT.

By share, this clonotype ranks as medium-sized. This rearrangement joins TRBV5-1 to TRBJ2-7, with no clear D. V shed 0 bases and J shed 0 bases, with 4 bases lying between them. The V gene's germline CDR1 is SGHRS and CDR2 YFSETQ. CDR3 length: 13 amino acids. The CDR3 is CASSLARSYEQYF. The CDR3 region has the DNA TGCGCCAGCAGCTTGGCCCGCTCCTACGAGCAGTACTTC.

There are many counts of this clonotype. The chain has TRBV5-1 and TRBJ1-1; D might be TRBD1 (6 bases). The V end was cut by 6 bases, the J end by 8 bases, with 14 bases between. Germline lookup yields CDR1 SGHRS and CDR2 YFSETQ. CDR3 length: 12 amino acids. The CDR3 nucleotides read TGCGCCAGCACCCTCGGGGGGCGAGAAGCTTTCTTT. This codes for CASTLGGREAFF.

By its share, this clonotype is large (0.1 to 1%). The genes are TRBV6-2 or TRBV6-3 and TRBJ2-3, with a possible D match to TRBD2 (6 bases). V was pared by 2 bases and J by 0 bases, with 18 bases between. The CDR3 spans 18 residues. The V gene's germline CDR1 is MNHEY and CDR2 SVGEGT. The DNA for the CDR3 is TGTGCCAGCAGTTACACCCCTCGAGGCGGGACTAGCACAGATACGCAGTATTTT. This codes for CASSYTPRGGTSTDTQYF.

This clonotype was observed at least ten times. The genes are TRBV28 and TRBJ2-7; D possibly corresponds to TRBD1 (5 bases). Trimming left V 6 bases short and J 2 bases short, with 14 bases between. This CDR3 comprises 14 residues. Germline values: CDR1 MDHEN, CDR2 SYDVKM. Written as DNA, the CDR3 is TGTGCCAGCAGCCCCGACAGCTACACCTACGAGCAGTACTTC. Amino acids: CASSPDSYTYEQYF.

The gene calls are TRBV6-2 or TRBV6-3 and TRBJ2-7; no clear D. This CDR3 region has 13 residues. V lost 5 bases, J lost 5 bases, and 13 bases lay in between. Germline V CDR1 and CDR2: MNHEY, SVGEGT. The CDR3 reads CASSLWIGNEQYF. The CDR3 nucleotides are TGTGCCAGCAGTCTATGGATTGGAAACGAGCAGTACTTC.

This clonotype is termed medium-sized. The rearrangement uses TRBV7-9 and TRBJ2-5, with 7 bases fitting TRBD1. The length of the CDR3 is 13 residues. Losses at the gene ends were 5 bases for V and 4 bases for J; bases not matched to a gene: 4. Germline CDR1 and CDR2: SEHNR and FQNEAQ (reference sequence). The CDR3 loop reads CASSPNRGETQYF. CDR3 sequence (DNA): TGTGCCAGCAGCCCAAACAGGGGAGAGACCCAGTACTTC.

V usage is TRBV6-1 and J usage is TRBJ2-7; no reliable D call. Per germline, CDR1 MNHNS and CDR2 SASEGT. Trimming removed 7 bases from V and 1 base from J, with 11 bases in between. CDR3 size: 13 residues. CDR3 protein: CASTRENSYEQYF. The CDR3 DNA follows: TGTGCCAGCACCCGAGAGAATTCCTACGAGCAGTACTTC.

This clonotype was recorded many times. V usage is TRBV28 and J usage is TRBJ1-2, with unresolved D. Trimming took 4 bases from V and 5 from J, leaving 2 bases between them. The CDR3 has 10 residues. Looked up from germline, CDR1 is MDHEN and CDR2 is SYDVKM. CDR3 bases: TGTGCCAGCAGTTCTTATGGCTACACCTTC. It codes for CASSSYGYTF.

This clonotype is classed as medium-sized (0.01 to 0.1%). The genes are TRBV15 and TRBJ1-3; no definite D call. Trimming removed 3 bases at V and 0 bases at J, with 9 bases between. Germline assignment: CDR1 LNHNV and CDR2 YYDKDF (reference sequence). This CDR3 spans 15 amino acids. The CDR3 DNA reads TGTGCCACCAGCAGGGACGACTCCTCTGGAAACACCATATATTTT. The encoded protein is CATSRDDSSGNTIYF.

This clonotype has ten or more counts. The V call is TRBV20-1, the J call TRBJ2-1; 8 nucleotides agree with TRBD1. The CDR3 contains 14 residues. Germline V gene lookup returns CDR1 DFQATT and CDR2 SNEGSKA (reference sequence). The J segment lost 12 bases and the V segment lost 0 bases, leaving 10 bases of the junction unmatched. CDR3 sequence: CSARDPYGQGSQFF. CDR3 in DNA: TGCAGTGCTAGAGACCCCTATGGACAGGGTTCGCAGTTCTTC.

At least ten counts were recorded for this clonotype. The chain joins TRBV18 to TRBJ2-1, with D possibly being TRBD1 or TRBD2 (5 bases each). The germline CDR1 and CDR2 sequences are KGHSH and LQKENI. V lost 3 bases to trimming and J lost 5 bases, with 11 bases between them. The CDR3 contains 14 residues. CDR3 sequence: CASSPLLGDNEQFF. The CDR3 DNA follows: TGTGCCAGCTCACCTCTCTTGGGGGACAATGAGCAGTTCTTC. The whole variable domain, filled in from reference TRBV18 and TRBJ2-1, reads NAGVMQNPRHLVRRRGQEARLRCSPMKGHSHVYWYRQLPEEGLKFMVYLQKENIIDESGMPKERFSAEFPKEGPSILRIQQVVRGDSAAYFCASSPLLGDNEQFFGPGTRLTVL.

This clonotype occurred many times. V and J are TRBV13 and TRBJ2-1, with 8 bases fitting TRBD2. The J segment lost 2 bases and the V segment lost 4 bases, leaving 7 bases of the junction unmatched. Germline V gene sequence: CDR1 PRHDT, CDR2 FYEKMQ (reference sequence). This CDR3 has 16 residues. In DNA form, the CDR3 reads TGTGCCAGCAGCTCTCCAGCGGGGGCGACCTACAATGAGCAGTTCTTC. Encoded protein: CASSSPAGATYNEQFF. Together with reference TRBV13 and TRBJ2-1, the CDR3 gives the full variable domain: AAGVIQSPRHLIKEKRETATLKCYPIPRHDTVYWYQQGPGQDPQFLISFYEKMQSDKGSIPDRFSAQQFSDYHSELNMSSLELGDSALYFCASSSPAGATYNEQFFGPGTRLTVL.

This clonotype came up many times. V is TRBV5-6 and J is TRBJ2-5, with 8 positions matching TRBD1. J lost 7 bases, V lost 1 base, and 3 bases had no gene match. Per the germline V gene, CDR1 is SGHDT and CDR2 is YYEEEE. The CDR3 contains 13 residues. The CDR3 reads CASSLQQGGTQYF. For the CDR3, the DNA is TGTGCCAGCAGCTTGCAACAGGGGGGGACCCAGTACTTC. The full variable domain, with the rest looked up from reference TRBV5-6 and TRBJ2-5, is DAGVTQSPTHLIKTRGQQVTLRCSPKSGHDTVSWYQQALGQGPQFIFQYYEEEERQRGNFPDRFSGHQFPNYSSELNVNALLLGDSALYLCASSLQQGGTQYFGPGTRLLVL.

This rearrangement joins TRBV12-3 or TRBV12-4 to TRBJ1-4; 10 bases align to TRBD1. This CDR3 is built from 15 residues. V lost 5 bases to trimming and J lost 3 bases; unmatched junction nucleotides: 3. The CDR3 nucleotides read TGTGCCAGCAGTCAGGGACAGGGGTCTAATGAAAAACTGTTTTTT. It specifies CASSQGQGSNEKLFF.

This clonotype occurred many times. This chain connects TRBV10-2 to TRBJ1-5, with D perhaps TRBD1 (5 bases). The CDR3 has 14 amino acids. Looked up from germline, CDR1 is WSHSY and CDR2 is SAAADI. V was trimmed by 2 bases and J by 4 bases, leaving 9 bases between them. The CDR3 DNA reads as TGCGCCAGCAGTGAGGTTGGGGGAAATCAGCCCCAGCATTTT. It translates to CASSEVGGNQPQHF.

This clonotype counts as medium-sized. DNA for the CDR3: TGCGCCAGCAGCTTGGGACAGACGAACACCGGGGAGCTGTTTTTT. This sequence encodes CASSLGQTNTGELFF. The chain uses TRBV5-1 and TRBJ2-2; a weak D match, TRBD1 (5 bases). CDR3 length: 15 amino acids. Per the germline V gene, CDR1 is SGHRS and CDR2 is YFSETQ. The V and J ends lost 0 bases and 0 bases respectively, with 6 bases between them.

This clonotype is labeled medium-sized. The V and J genes are TRBV19 and TRBJ2-2; weak D call: TRBD1 (6 bases). The V gene's germline CDR1 is LNHDA and CDR2 SQIVND (reference sequence). The CDR3 contains 16 residues. The V end lost 10 bases, the J end lost 1 base, and 19 bases lay between the germline ends. The CDR3 nucleotides read TGTGCCACCCCGCTGTCTGCGACAGGGAACACCGGGGAGCTGTTTTTT. It yields the protein CATPLSATGNTGELFF.